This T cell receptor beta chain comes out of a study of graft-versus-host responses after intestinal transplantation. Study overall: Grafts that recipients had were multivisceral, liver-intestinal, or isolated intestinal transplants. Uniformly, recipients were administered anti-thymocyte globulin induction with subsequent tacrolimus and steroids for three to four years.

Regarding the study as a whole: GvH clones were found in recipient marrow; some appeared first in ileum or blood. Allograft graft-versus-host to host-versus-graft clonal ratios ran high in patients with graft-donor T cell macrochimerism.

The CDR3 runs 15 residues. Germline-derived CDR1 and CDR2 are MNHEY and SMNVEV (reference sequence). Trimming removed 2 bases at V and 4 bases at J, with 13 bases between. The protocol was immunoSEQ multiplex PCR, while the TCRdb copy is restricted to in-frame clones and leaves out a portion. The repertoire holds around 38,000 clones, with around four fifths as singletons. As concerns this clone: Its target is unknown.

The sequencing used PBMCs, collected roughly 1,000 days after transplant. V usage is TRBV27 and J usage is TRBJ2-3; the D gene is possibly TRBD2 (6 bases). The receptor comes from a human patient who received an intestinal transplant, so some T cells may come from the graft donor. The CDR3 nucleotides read TGTGCCAGCAGTTTAGGGTGGAGCGGGCCAGATACGCAGTATTTT. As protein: CASSLGWSGPDTQYF.